This T cell receptor beta chain was recorded in a study of blood T cell repertoires in COVID-19. On the study more broadly: Researchers got acute and convalescent COVID-19 samples from the United States, Italy and Spain.

This clone was detected once. Assay: immunoSEQ multiplex PCR; the TCRdb copy retains only in-frame clones and omits some. The sample lists roughly 200,000 clones, approximately 86% occurring once. CDR1 is MNHEY and CDR2 is SMNVEV in the germline V gene (reference sequence). The CDR3 runs to 12 residues. Trimming pared 6 bases from V and 4 bases from J, leaving 7 bases between. Those who participated ranged in age from about 18 to 89 years and resided in approximately 26 US areas. The TCR was taken from a man aged 18 to 30 with acute COVID-19. The specimen was PBMCs or T cells enriched from blood (not recorded which). The J gene is TRBJ2-1, the V gene TRBV27, with a weak D call TRBD1 (5 bases). The chain's CDR3 is CASRQEYNEQFF. CDR3 DNA sequence: TGTGCCAGCAGACAGGAGTACAATGAGCAGTTCTTC.